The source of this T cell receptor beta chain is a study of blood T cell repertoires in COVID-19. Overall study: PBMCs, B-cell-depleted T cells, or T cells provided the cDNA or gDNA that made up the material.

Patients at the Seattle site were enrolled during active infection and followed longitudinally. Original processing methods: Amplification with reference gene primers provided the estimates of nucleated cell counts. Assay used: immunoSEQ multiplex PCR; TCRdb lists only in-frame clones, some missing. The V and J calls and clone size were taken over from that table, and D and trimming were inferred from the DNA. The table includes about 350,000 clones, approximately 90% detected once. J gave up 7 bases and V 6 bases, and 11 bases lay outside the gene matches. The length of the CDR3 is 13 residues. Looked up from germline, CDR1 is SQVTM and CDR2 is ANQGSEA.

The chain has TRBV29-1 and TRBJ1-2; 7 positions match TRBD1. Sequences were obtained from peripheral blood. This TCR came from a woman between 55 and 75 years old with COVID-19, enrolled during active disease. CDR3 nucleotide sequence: TGCAGCGTCAATACCCGGGACAGCGGTGGCTACACCTTC. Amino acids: CSVNTRDSGGYTF. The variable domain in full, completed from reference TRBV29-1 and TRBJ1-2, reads SAVISQKPSRDICQRGTSLTIQCQVDSQVTMMFWYRQQPGQSLTLIATANQGSEATYESGFVIDKFPISRPNLTFSTLTVSNMSPEDSSIYLCSVNTRDSGGYTFGSGTRLTVV.